Each of the 12 T cell receptor beta chains below was sequenced from the same sample in a study of tumor-infiltrating lymphocytes in primary liver carcinoma. Synthesis of TCR beta cDNA was carried out from around 540 ng total RNA with a constant-region primer. Researchers made the TCR beta libraries by running three nested multiplex PCR rounds with slightly modified ARM-PCR. With TRBV1-TRBV30 forward primers and a C-beta reverse primer, the first two PCR rounds were run for around 11 cycles each. One entry per CDR3 protein, called by TCRdb with MiXCR from the multiplex PCR reads. The repertoire holds more than 150,000 distinct CDR3 sequences, with 60% as singletons. The researchers obtained blood RNA from unsorted whole blood and also extracted germline DNA. The sample taken for sequencing was peripheral blood. Receptor source: a man aged 35 to 55 with primary liver carcinoma and hepatitis B virus infection.

On this clonotype: Its ends do not fully match the called genes, so a read error is possible. This chain uses TRBV10-2 with TRBJ2-2; tentative D call: TRBD2 (6 bases). This CDR3 comprises 16 residues. Germline V CDR1 and CDR2: WSHSY, SAAADI. DNA for the CDR3: TGCACCAGCAGTGTGGCGCGGGGATGGAACACCGGGGAGCTGTTTTTT. This gives the protein CTSSVARGWNTGELFF.

This clonotype was seen only a few times. The CDR3 loop is CASSYGVAGENEQFF. In DNA form, the CDR3 reads TGTGCCAGCAGTTACGGTGTAGCGGGAGAAAATGAGCAGTTCTTC. The chain joins TRBV6-5 to TRBJ2-1; 9 bases agree with TRBD2. V lost 2 bases to trimming and J lost 7 bases; unmatched junction nucleotides: 6. Germline CDR1 reads MNHEY; CDR2 reads SVGAGI. The CDR3 runs 15 residues.

Concerning this clonotype itself: This clone may be a read error of a much larger clone one base away. J is TRBJ2-3 and V is TRBV11-2, with D possibly being TRBD2 (5 bases). The germline V gene encodes CDR1 SGHAT and CDR2 FQNNGV. This CDR3 is 16 amino acids long. The CDR3 DNA follows: TGTACCAGCAGCTTAAGTGGTGGTCTAGCAGACCATACGCAGTATTTT. Its protein product is CTSSLSGGLADHTQYF.

The chain is built from TRBV5-5 and TRBJ2-3, with 8 nucleotides matching TRBD2. With V trimmed by 0 bases and J by 4 bases, 4 bases remained unmatched. Germline V CDR1 and CDR2: SGHKS, YYEKEE (reference sequence). This CDR3 region has 15 residues. The CDR3 region has the DNA TGTGCCAGCAGCTTGGTGACAGCGGGGGCAGATACGCAGTATTTT. Encoded protein: CASSLVTAGADTQYF.

The genes are TRBV29-1 and TRBJ2-1; 9 bases match TRBD1. Germline V gene lookup returns CDR1 SQVTM and CDR2 ANQGSEA. This CDR3 has 13 residues. The trim removed 7 bases at V and 8 bases at J, leaving 9 bases unmatched. This CDR3 is CSAYRGDRDEQFF. CDR3 nucleotide sequence: TGCAGCGCCTATCGGGGGGACAGGGATGAGCAGTTCTTC.

This clonotype was observed a few times. V is TRBV30 and J is TRBJ2-7, with D perhaps assigned TRBD1 or TRBD2 (6 bases each). The CDR3 spans 12 residues. The V end was cut by 3 bases, the J end by 6 bases, with 12 bases between. Germline values: CDR1 GTSNPN, CDR2 SVGIG (reference sequence). The CDR3 is CAWRTQGGEQYF. CDR3 nucleotide sequence: TGTGCCTGGAGGACACAGGGAGGCGAGCAGTACTTC.

About this clonotype: A much bigger clone sits one base away, suggesting this may be a read error. The gene calls are TRBV6-5 and TRBJ2-1; D call uncertain. CDR3 size: 13 residues. Germline-derived CDR1 and CDR2 are MNHEY and SVGAGI. The CDR3 DNA is TGTACCAGCAGCTGGACGGGTAACAATGAGCAGTTCTTC. It encodes CTSSWTGNNEQFF.

In regard to this clonotype: Its ends do not fully match the called genes, so a read error is possible. The chain couples TRBV6-1 to TRBJ2-2; maybe TRBD2 (5 bases). The germline gives CDR1 MNHNS, CDR2 SASEGT. This CDR3 has 16 amino acids. As DNA, the CDR3 is TGTGCCATCAGTGAAACGGGGTTCGCGAACACCGGGGAGCTGTTTTTT. Its protein product is CAISETGFANTGELFF.

With regard to this clonotype: An end of the junction does not agree with germline; a read error may underlie this. The chain couples TRBV4-2 to TRBJ2-7; D may be TRBD2 (7 bases). CDR3 length equals 17 residues. Germline V gene data show CDR1 as LGHNA and CDR2 as YNFKEQ. CDR3 sequence reads: CASSQGLPGRGAGEQYF. DNA of the CDR3: TGTGCCAGTAGCCAAGGCCTACCGGGACGGGGGGCGGGGGAGCAGTACTTC.

In its sample, this clonotype was seen a few times. The chain joins TRBV7-8 to TRBJ2-2; weak D call: TRBD1 (6 bases). The V end lost 1 base, the J end lost 6 bases, and 12 bases lay between the germline ends. This CDR3 comprises 15 residues. Germline loops: CDR1 SGHVS, CDR2 FQNEAQ. The CDR3 sequence is CASSLGAEGAGELFF. The DNA for the CDR3 is TGTGCCAGCAGCTTAGGGGCTGAGGGGGCCGGGGAGCTGTTTTTT.

This clonotype was recorded a few times. V gene TRBV5-6 combines with J gene TRBJ1-5; no clear D gene. The CDR3 length is 12 residues. Trimming cost V 7 bases and J 2 bases, with 7 bases left between them. Germline V CDR1 and CDR2: SGHDT, YYEEEE. The CDR3 nucleotides read TGTGCCAGCCACGGGGGCAATCAGCCCCAGCATTTT. Protein: CASHGGNQPQHF. Full variable domain (outside the CDR3, taken from reference TRBV5-6 and TRBJ1-5): DAGVTQSPTHLIKTRGQQVTLRCSPKSGHDTVSWYQQALGQGPQFIFQYYEEEERQRGNFPDRFSGHQFPNYSSELNVNALLLGDSALYLCASHGGNQPQHFGDGTRLSIL.

Concerning this clonotype itself: An end of the junction differs from the germline gene, which may be a read error. J is TRBJ2-1 and V is TRBV11-1; no clear D. The CDR3 totals 13 residues. Germline CDR1 is SGHAT and CDR2 is FQDESV (reference sequence). The CDR3 DNA reads TGTGCCAGCAGCTATCGGGCCGTCAATGAGCATATCTTC. It specifies CASSYRAVNEHIF.